Sequencing of this T cell receptor (beta chain) was carried out in a study of cytomegalovirus exposure and HLA in healthy donors. Study-level information: There were fewer than 500 genotyped donors. Of these, 81% fell in the genetic ancestry cluster associated with self-reported Caucasian donors. Study observations and caveats: Differences between HLA loci emerged in a later analysis of TCR association rates, with DRB1 most and HLA-C fewest.

Primers included in the PCR were 60 Vbeta and 13 Jbeta primers. TCRdb's copy holds only in-frame clones and misses some; the assay was immunoSEQ multiplex PCR. The profile shows 100,000 to 150,000 clones, 55% to 75% of them singletons. Germline V gene sequence: CDR1 SEHNR, CDR2 FQNEAQ (reference sequence). The CDR3 has 12 residues. With 5 bases clipped from V and 11 bases from J, the junction kept 5 bases outside the gene matches. Comments on this clone: The antigen is unknown.

The TCR sequence derives from a man aged 30-40 years in good health and CMV-seronegative. V gene TRBV7-9 combines with J gene TRBJ2-1; 8 bases are a match to TRBD2. The sample was PBMCs. The CDR3 bases are TGTGCCAGCAGCCCCATTAGCGGGAAGCAGTTCTTC. Translation: CASSPISGKQFF.